Below, 13 T cell receptor beta chains from the same sample are listed, as sequenced in a study of T cell changes during pregnancy in multiple sclerosis. The protocol was immunoSEQ multiplex PCR, while the TCRdb copy is restricted to in-frame clones and leaves out a portion. Altogether about 34,000 clones are present, 70% to 90% being singletons, with the ten largest covering 3.5% to 4%. The sequences come from CD8+ T cells from peripheral blood mononuclear cells, collected in the third trimester of pregnancy. These receptor sequences come from a female donor with multiple sclerosis, enrolled in a pregnancy study.

This clone has a count of ten or more. This chain connects TRBV29-1 to TRBJ2-4, with D hard to call. The CDR3 is made up of 13 amino acids. V was trimmed by 4 bases and J by 0 bases, leaving 7 bases between them. The germline V gene encodes CDR1 SQVTM and CDR2 ANQGSEA. The CDR3 spells CSVVTVAKNIQYF. DNA for the CDR3: TGCAGCGTTGTAACGGTAGCCAAAAACATTCAGTACTTC.

The V gene is TRBV25-1, the J gene TRBJ1-6; D might be TRBD1 (6 bases). Trimming removed 10 bases at V and 5 bases at J, with 12 bases between. The length of the CDR3 is 13 residues. Germline CDR1 reads MGHDK; CDR2 reads SYGVNS. This chain's CDR3 is CATPGHHNSPLHF. DNA for the CDR3: TGTGCCACTCCGGGACACCATAATTCACCCCTCCACTTT.

This clone is a singleton in its sample. Here the CDR3 reads CASSYGAENEETQYF. CDR3 sequence (DNA): TGTGCCAGCAGTTACGGGGCAGAAAACGAAGAGACCCAGTACTTC. This sequence joins TRBV6-5 and TRBJ2-5; possibly TRBD1 for D (5 bases). The V gene's germline CDR1 is MNHEY and CDR2 SVGAGI. With 2 bases removed from V and 3 bases from J, the gap between germline ends came to 13 bases. CDR3 length: 15 residues.

The count of this clone is one. The chain couples TRBV7-9 to TRBJ2-7; D possibly corresponds to TRBD2 (5 bases). The V end was cut by 10 bases, the J end by 0 bases, with 13 bases between. The CDR3 sequence is 13 residues long. From germline, CDR1 is SEHNR and CDR2 FQNEAQ (reference sequence). The CDR3 loop is CATSPGNSYEQYF. The CDR3 DNA follows: TGTGCCACTTCCCCGGGGAACTCCTACGAGCAGTACTTC.

V is TRBV6-5 and J is TRBJ2-5, with TRBD2 as a possible D gene (8 bases). V lost 10 bases and J lost 6, with 15 bases in between. Germline V gene lookup returns CDR1 MNHEY and CDR2 SVGAGI. The CDR3 extends over 12 amino acids. DNA for the CDR3: TGTGCCACGGGGGGGACAGCGCAGACCCAGTACTTC. Amino acid sequence: CATGGTAQTQYF.

The chain recombines TRBV7-7 with TRBJ2-1; a weak D match, TRBD1 (6 bases). Trimming pared 1 base from V and 6 bases from J, leaving 10 bases between. The CDR3 length is 14 residues. CDR1 SSHAT and CDR2 FNYEAQ come from the germline V gene (reference sequence). This CDR3 is CASSLGQAANEQFF. The CDR3 nucleotides read TGTGCCAGCAGCTTAGGACAGGCTGCCAATGAGCAGTTCTTC.

The chain is built from TRBV25-1 and TRBJ1-4; D unclear. The CDR3 has 14 amino acids. CDR1 and CDR2 (germline): MGHDK, SYGVNS. Trimming stripped 4 bases from V and 7 bases from J, with 13 bases between. The CDR3 region is CASSGSRFPEKLFF. In DNA form, the CDR3 reads TGTGCCAGCAGTGGATCCAGGTTTCCTGAAAAACTGTTTTTT. The whole variable domain, filled in from reference TRBV25-1 and TRBJ1-4, reads EADIYQTPRYLVIGTGKKITLECSQTMGHDKMYWYQQDPGMELHLIHYSYGVNSTEKGDLSSESTVSRIRTEHFPLTLESARPSHTSQYLCASSGSRFPEKLFFGSGTQLSVL.

This chain links TRBV6-4 with TRBJ2-1; the D is unclear. V was pared by 0 bases and J by 6 bases, with 15 bases between. The CDR3 covers 16 residues. From germline, CDR1 is MRHNA and CDR2 SNTAGT. In nucleotides, the CDR3 is TGTGCCAGCAGTGACTCGGGCAGTATGGTGGTCAATGAGCAGTTCTTC. It is translated as CASSDSGSMVVNEQFF.

This clone was recorded only once. The chain carries TRBV13 and TRBJ1-1; D perhaps matches TRBD1 (5 bases). The CDR3 sequence is 12 residues long. Trimming removed 7 bases from V and 1 base from J, with 7 bases in between. Germline CDR1 PRHDT, CDR2 FYEKMQ (reference sequence). The CDR3 spells CASTGGNTEAFF. The CDR3 region has the DNA TGTGCCAGCACCGGGGGGAACACTGAAGCTTTCTTT.

V and J are TRBV5-4 and TRBJ1-4; D is possibly TRBD1 (5 bases). This CDR3 has 16 amino acids. Germline V CDR1 and CDR2: SGHNT, YYREEE (reference sequence). The V end was cut by 0 bases, the J end by 5 bases, with 14 bases between. CDR3 in amino acids: CASSLGSRDSNEKLFF. The CDR3 nucleotides are TGTGCCAGCAGCTTGGGATCGAGGGACTCAAATGAAAAACTGTTTTTT.

CDR3 DNA: TGTGCCAGCAGTTTTCTCTCAGGGGCAGATACGCAGTATTTT. As protein: CASSFLSGADTQYF. The chain links TRBV6-6 to TRBJ2-3; D might be TRBD1 (6 bases). CDR1 is MNHNY and CDR2 is SVGAGI in the germline V gene (reference sequence). Trimming stripped 4 bases from V and 4 bases from J, with 12 bases between. The CDR3 loop spans 14 amino acids.

The V call is TRBV7-9, the J call TRBJ1-5; maybe TRBD1 (6 bases). The V end was cut by 5 bases, the J end by 4 bases, with 12 bases between. Germline CDR1 is SEHNR and CDR2 is FQNEAQ (reference sequence). This CDR3 has 14 residues. CDR3 DNA sequence: TGTGCCAGCAGCCCGGTCCAGGGGAATCAGCCCCAGCATTTT. It yields the protein CASSPVQGNQPQHF.

J is TRBJ2-3 and V is TRBV7-8; 10 bases line up with TRBD2. V was pared by 2 bases and J by 3 bases, with 17 bases of the junction left unmatched. This CDR3 region has 20 residues. Per germline, CDR1 SGHVS and CDR2 FQNEAQ. This chain's CDR3 is CASSLPLSSGGALMTDTQYF. CDR3 DNA sequence: TGTGCCAGCAGCTTACCCCTAAGCAGCGGGGGGGCATTGATGACAGATACGCAGTATTTT. Variable domain in full (rest from reference TRBV7-8 and TRBJ2-3): GAGVSQSPRYKVAKRGQDVALRCDPISGHVSLFWYQQALGQGPEFLTYFQNEAQLDKSGLPSDRFFAERPEGSVSTLKIQRTQQEDSAVYLCASSLPLSSGGALMTDTQYFGPGTRLTVL.